This section outlines one TCR beta chain sequence together with its context. No antigen is known for it. RNA transcripts gave rise to amplified TCR beta CDR3 regions. TCR CDR3 regions were first amplified by RT-PCR with HTBI primers. Via MiXCR, TCRdb re-called the multiplex PCR reads, giving one row per CDR3 protein. The sample consists of more than 150,000 distinct CDR3 sequences, about a sixth of them appearing once. CDR1 and CDR2 (germline): MNHNS, SASEGT. This CDR3 spans 15 amino acids. V lost 5 bases and J lost 3, with 17 bases in between. These data are taken from a study of T cells in Graves' hyperthyroidism and ophthalmopathy. General observations from the study: Ophthalmopathy was model-predicted a median about 6.7 months pre-onset.

This clonotype was sampled from a woman aged 50 to 65 with Graves' hyperthyroidism. The sequenced sample was blood. The rearrangement joins TRBV6-1 to TRBJ2-7; the D gene is possibly TRBD1 (7 bases). The CDR3 protein is CASSLASRDSYEQYF. CDR3 in DNA: TGTGCCAGCAGTCTAGCCTCGCGGGACAGCTACGAGCAGTACTTC.